The 10 T cell receptor beta chains below were found in one sample sequenced in a study of regulatory dendritic cells for organ transplantation. Here immunoSEQ multiplex PCR was the method, and the copy in TCRdb shows in-frame clones only, minus some. This table holds some 19,000 clones, around three quarters found once. Sequenced input: memory CD4+ T cells from blood. Subset in this sample: CD45RO+ memory T cells. The receptors were gathered from a human donor in good health.

This clone was picked up a small number of times. V gene TRBV11-2 combines with J gene TRBJ1-6, with D perhaps TRBD1 (5 bases). Germline V gene lookup returns CDR1 SGHAT and CDR2 FQNNGV. Trimming removed 0 bases from V and 8 bases from J, with 8 bases in between. The CDR3 runs 14 residues. The CDR3, as DNA: TGTGCCAGCAGCTTAGAATTAGGGGATTCACCCCTCCACTTT. This sequence encodes CASSLELGDSPLHF.

This chain connects TRBV7-9 to TRBJ2-5; D ambiguous. The ends were cut back, 0 bases at V and 2 bases at J, with 10 bases in the middle. Looked up from germline, CDR1 is SEHNR and CDR2 is FQNEAQ (reference sequence). The CDR3 extends over 15 amino acids. This CDR3 is CASSLAGRRQETQYF. In DNA form, the CDR3 reads TGTGCCAGCAGCTTAGCGGGCAGACGGCAAGAGACCCAGTACTTC.

This chain links TRBV11-2 with TRBJ2-5; unclear D gene. The V end was cut by 2 bases, the J end by 3 bases, with 7 bases between. The V gene's germline CDR1 is SGHAT and CDR2 FQNNGV. The CDR3 spans 13 residues. CDR3 coding DNA: TGTGCCAGCAGCTTAAGCCGTAAAGAGACCCAGTACTTC. This encodes CASSLSRKETQYF.

The rearrangement uses TRBV27 and TRBJ1-3; tentative D call: TRBD1 (6 bases). The CDR3 extends over 16 amino acids. Trimming removed 4 bases from V and 0 bases from J, with 13 bases in between. Germline V lookup: CDR1 MNHEY, CDR2 SMNVEV (reference sequence). The CDR3 spells CASSWSGAISGNTIYF. CDR3 nucleotides: TGTGCCAGCAGTTGGTCAGGGGCTATCTCTGGAAACACCATATATTTT.

This clone was counted a few times. The genes are TRBV19 and TRBJ2-5; 8 nucleotides align to TRBD2. The CDR3 extends over 13 amino acids. Germline-derived CDR1 and CDR2 are LNHDA and SQIVND (reference sequence). Trimming removed 6 bases from V and 1 base from J; junction bases left unmatched: 1. CDR3 DNA: TGTGCCAGTAGCCGGGGGGGCCAAGAGACCCAGTACTTC. This encodes CASSRGGQETQYF.

This chain uses TRBV7-2 with TRBJ1-4; unclear D gene. The CDR3 sequence is 13 residues long. Trimming left V 4 bases short and J 7 bases short, with 10 bases between. The V gene's germline CDR1 is SGHTA and CDR2 FQGNSA. CDR3 bases: TGTGCCAGCAGCTACGGTTGGAGTGAAAAACTGTTTTTT. It codes for CASSYGWSEKLFF.

V is TRBV4-1 and J is TRBJ1-2, with 7 nucleotides matching TRBD1. This CDR3 comprises 16 residues. Trimming at V came to 0 bases and at J to 4 bases, leaving 8 bases not matched to a gene. The germline V gene has CDR1 MGHRA and CDR2 YSYEKL. The CDR3 loop is CASSQDNTGTVYGYTF. As DNA, the CDR3 is TGCGCCAGCAGCCAAGATAATACCGGGACAGTCTATGGCTACACCTTC.

V usage is TRBV10-3 and J usage is TRBJ2-3, with D perhaps TRBD2 (6 bases). Germline V gene data show CDR1 as ENHRY and CDR2 as SYGVKD. The CDR3 is made up of 15 amino acids. V dropped 0 bases and J dropped 2 bases, with 9 bases sitting between them. DNA of the CDR3: TGTGCCATCAGTGAGTCGGAGGGAATCACAGATACGCAGTATTTT. This gives the protein CAISESEGITDTQYF.

The chain uses TRBV4-3 and TRBJ2-1; D is possibly TRBD1 (5 bases). CDR1 is LGHNA, CDR2 YSLEER, per germline. The V and J ends lost 3 bases and 8 bases respectively, with 11 bases between them. The CDR3 is made up of 13 amino acids. The CDR3, as DNA: TGCGCCAGCAGCCAGGGGCCACAGGATGAGCAGTTCTTC. Translated: CASSQGPQDEQFF.

The chain combines TRBV5-1 with TRBJ1-4; TRBD1 aligns across 9 bases. Germline CDR1 SGHRS, CDR2 YFSETQ. Losses at the gene ends were 3 bases for V and 10 bases for J; bases not matched to a gene: 1. The CDR3 length is 12 residues. The CDR3 DNA follows: TGCGCCAGCAGCTGGGGACAGGGAAAACTGTTTTTT. It specifies CASSWGQGKLFF.